This T cell receptor (beta chain) was sequenced during a study of beta chain features in type 1 diabetes. Study-level results: A pattern of fewer insertions and more deletions at VDJ junctions was seen in type 1 diabetes patients. For Type 1 diabetes patients, all four CD4+ subsets carried TCRB CDR3s that were moderately but significantly shorter.

The entirety of the isolated RNA underwent reverse transcription, so expressed TCRB transcripts were sequenced. Sequenced by immunoSEQ multiplex PCR; TCRdb stores in-frame clones only, minus some. The data contain 550,000 to 850,000 clones, around an eighth of them singletons. The CDR3 has 15 residues. Trimming left V 3 bases short and J 0 bases short, with 12 bases between. CDR1 and CDR2 from the germline V gene are MDHEN and SYDVKM. One heparinised draw of blood, averaging roughly 120 mL, came from each donor. Notes on this clone: Its antigen is still unknown.

Input material: naive CD4+ T cells from blood. The genes are TRBV28 and TRBJ2-7; D tentatively reads TRBD1 or TRBD2 (5 bases each). The sequence was obtained from a man younger than 35 with type 1 diabetes. Written as DNA, the CDR3 is TGTGCCAGCAGTTTTGGTGGGGCGGGCTCCTACGAGCAGTACTTC. Protein product: CASSFGGAGSYEQYF.